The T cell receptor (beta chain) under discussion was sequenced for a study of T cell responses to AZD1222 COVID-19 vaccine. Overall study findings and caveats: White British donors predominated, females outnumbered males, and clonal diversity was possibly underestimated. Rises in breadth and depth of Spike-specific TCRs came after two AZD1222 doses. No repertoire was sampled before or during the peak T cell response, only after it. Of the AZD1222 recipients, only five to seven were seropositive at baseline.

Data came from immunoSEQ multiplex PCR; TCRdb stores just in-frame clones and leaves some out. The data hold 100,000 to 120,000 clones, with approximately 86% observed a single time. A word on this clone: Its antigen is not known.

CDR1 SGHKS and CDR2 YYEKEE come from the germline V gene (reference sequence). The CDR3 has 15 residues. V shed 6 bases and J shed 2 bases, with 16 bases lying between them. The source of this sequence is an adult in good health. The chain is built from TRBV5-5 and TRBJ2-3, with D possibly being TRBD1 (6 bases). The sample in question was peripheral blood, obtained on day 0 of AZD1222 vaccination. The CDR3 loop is CASNGGFILTDTQYF. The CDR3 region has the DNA TGTGCCAGCAATGGGGGCTTCATACTCACAGATACGCAGTATTTT.